Detailed here is one TCR beta chain. Its antigen is still unknown. The junction does not match germline at one end; this may be a read error. All patients had node-negative disease on CT and PET/CT, and none had a history of other malignancies or prior chemotherapy or radiotherapy. At each of two time points, around 5.9 milliliters of peripheral venous blood were collected in EDTA tubes. Ficoll-Paque Plus density-gradient centrifugation was used to isolate PBMCs. Right after collection, samples were kept at -80 degrees C until analysis. Taken from the germline V gene, the CDR1 and CDR2 loops are SGHRS and YFSETQ. Counted from cysteine to phenylalanine, this CDR3 has 16 amino acids. Just CDR3 DNA is preserved here, 48 bases in frame from base 1. The sample comes from a study of prognosis after radiotherapy for stage I lung cancer (dated by TCRdb to the early 2020s). With regard to the full study: Between early 2018 and early 2019, around 19 stage I NSCLC patients were enrolled in Nanjing, China. Every patient was deemed medically inoperable, more than ten because of comorbidities and six to eight because they refused surgery. The study profiled peripheral blood TCR beta repertoires from stage I NSCLC patients before and after stereotactic body radiotherapy and related them to distant failure. On tumor histology, roughly 12 patients had adenocarcinoma and 6 to 8 had squamous cell carcinoma. The cohort was made up of about a dozen men and a handful of women, with a median age of nearly 75 years and an age range of about 50 to 95 years. A total of about 38 blood samples from approximately 20 patients were sequenced, with one sample obtained before and one obtained after SBRT for each patient. Image-guided IMRT or VMAT was used to deliver SBRT in 3 to 5 fractions at a biologically effective dose of at least 100 Gy. Stage I lung tumors that were newly diagnosed and primary were found in about 14 patients, while a few patients had oligometastatic NSCLC after surgical resection of the primary tumor. Distant metastases were developed by four of the 19 patients after SBRT, at a median of 7 months, whereas no significant progression was observed in the other 15 patients. Concurrent therapy was not administered to any patient alongside SBRT.

Study-wide conclusions, independent of this receptor: TRBV and TRBJ usage frequencies reportedly varied with metastasis status, involving two V genes at baseline and fewer than 10 V and two J genes after SBRT. Limitations of the study included a small cohort and short follow-up, and the study findings need independent validation. No adjustment for multiple comparisons was applied to any of the reported P values. Tumor specificity of expanded TCR clones was not determined. Unique TCR clone counts fell after SBRT (median about 9,700 before versus approximately 6,300 after; Wilcoxon paired P=0.011). Post-SBRT Shannon entropy and its change from baseline were lower in patients who developed distant metastases; baseline Shannon entropy was not associated with metastases.

The TCR beta CDR3 region was amplified from genomic DNA by two rounds of multiplex PCR. In the first PCR round, primers specific to each TRBV and TRBJ gene were used, and the primer sequences were filed in Chinese patent CN105087789A. Universal primers were used in the second PCR round. The Roche High Pure PCR Template Preparation Kit was used to extract genomic DNA from the frozen PBMCs. Libraries were sequenced paired-end with 151 bp reads on an Illumina HiSeq 3000. The authors processed their data as follows. CutAdapt was used to discard raw reads that did not contain the multiplex PCR primer sequences. High-quality paired reads were merged into contigs with PEAR. TRB V, D and J gene segments were assigned to each contig with MiXCR by alignment to reference sequences. To remove sequencing errors, CDR3 sequences were clustered according to base quality and sequence similarity. Diversity was measured as Shannon entropy normalized by the natural log of productive TCR sequence number. One minus Shannon entropy divided by the natural log of the number of unique clonotypes was used as the definition of clonality. Using the Youden index from ROC curves, the researchers picked the repertoire-metric cut-offs for progression-free survival, and all analyses were carried out in R 3.5.3. TCRdb reprocessed the public reads (quality trimming at Q25 with fastp, clone calling with MiXCR) and kept in-frame beta chains. CDR3 protein duplicates are merged, each entry listing the most common genes and DNA. TCRdb, rather than the study authors, made the V and J calls. Across this sample there are about 59,000 distinct CDR3 sequences, with about a quarter seen only once. The ten largest clonotypes hold approximately 8.3% of the sample.

This receptor was taken from a donor at least 50 years old with non-small cell lung cancer. This sequence uses TRBV5-1 and TRBJ2-3, and 10 junction bases match TRBD1. Sequences were derived from PBMCs, sampled before or after stereotactic body radiation therapy (not recorded which). In nucleotide form, the sequence is TGCACCAGCAGCCCGAACGGACAGGGGGTTTCAGATACGCAGTATTTT. This is translated as CTSSPNGQGVSDTQYF.